This T cell receptor beta chain stems from a study of blood T cell repertoires in COVID-19. Study-level information: Sources were T cells, B-cell-depleted T cells, or PBMCs; the material itself was cDNA or gDNA.

V dropped 1 base and J dropped 2; count of bases not matched to a gene: 5. This CDR3 has 17 amino acids. Per the germline V gene, CDR1 is LGHDT and CDR2 is YNNKEL (reference sequence). Per the original methods: Reference gene primer amplification yielded estimated nucleated cell counts. This table comes from immunoSEQ multiplex PCR, and its TCRdb copy is limited to in-frame clones, with some not included. V, J and clone size are those of that table, while D and trimming were read from the DNA. The data show 300,000 or so clones, approximately 83% seen once. Participant reports of clinical history set cohort assignment.

The V and J genes are TRBV3-1 (or the pseudogene TRBV3-2) and TRBJ2-1; 10 bases line up with TRBD2. The specimen sequenced was PBMCs or T cells enriched from blood (not recorded which). This sequence was found in a woman in her forties with acute COVID-19. The CDR3 is CASSQGSGGVPYNEQFF. The CDR3 nucleotides read TGTGCCAGCAGCCAAGGAAGCGGGGGGGTTCCCTACAATGAGCAGTTCTTC.